This T cell receptor (beta chain) is from a study of T cell responses to AZD1222 COVID-19 vaccine. Deletions cut 4 bases from V and 0 bases from J, with 4 bases between. Per germline, CDR1 MDHEN and CDR2 SYDVKM. CDR3 length: 13 amino acids. Study observations and caveats: Mapped onto spike, vaccine-associated CD4 TCRs spanned it and were dominant at 160-218 and 743-854. Of spike-specific TCRs, nearly half reportedly target regions left unmutated in variants. Donor demographics were predominantly white British with a female majority; clonal diversity may be underestimated.

Notes on this clone: The antigen remains unidentified.

Only in-frame clones appear in the TCRdb table, and some are missing; sequencing was by immunoSEQ multiplex PCR. Among about 99,000 clones listed, 86% were seen once. J is TRBJ1-5 and V is TRBV28; D not certain. The sequence came from an adult who received the MenACWY meningococcal vaccine as a control. This specimen was peripheral blood, taken 28 days after the second dose of the MenACWY control vaccine. Written as DNA, the CDR3 is TGTGCCAGCAGTTATAATAGCAATCAGCCCCAGCATTTT. Translating gives CASSYNSNQPQHF.